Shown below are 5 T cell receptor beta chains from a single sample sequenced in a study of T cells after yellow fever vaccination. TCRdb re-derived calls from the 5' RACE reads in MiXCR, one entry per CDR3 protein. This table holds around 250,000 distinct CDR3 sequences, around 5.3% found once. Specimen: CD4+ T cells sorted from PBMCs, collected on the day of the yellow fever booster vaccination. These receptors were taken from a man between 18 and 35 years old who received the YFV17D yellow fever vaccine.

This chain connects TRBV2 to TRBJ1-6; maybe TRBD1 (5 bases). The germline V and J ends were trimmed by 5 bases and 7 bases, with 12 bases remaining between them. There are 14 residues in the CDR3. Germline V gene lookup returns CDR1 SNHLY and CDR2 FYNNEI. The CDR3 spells CASSPVGPNSPLHF. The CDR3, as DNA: TGTGCCAGCAGTCCGGTGGGACCCAATTCACCCCTCCACTTT.

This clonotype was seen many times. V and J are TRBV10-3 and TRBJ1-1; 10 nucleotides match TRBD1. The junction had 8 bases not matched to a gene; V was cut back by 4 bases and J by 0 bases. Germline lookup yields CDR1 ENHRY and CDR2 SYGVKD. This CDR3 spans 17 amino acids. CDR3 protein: CAISGGQGKGLNTEAFF. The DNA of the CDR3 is TGTGCCATCAGTGGGGGACAGGGGAAGGGGCTGAACACTGAAGCTTTCTTT.

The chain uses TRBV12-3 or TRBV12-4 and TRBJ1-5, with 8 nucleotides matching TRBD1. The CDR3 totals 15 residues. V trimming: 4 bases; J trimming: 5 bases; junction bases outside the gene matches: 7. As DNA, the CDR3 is TGTGCCAGCAGTTCGAGGACAGGGAGATATCAGCCCCAGCATTTT. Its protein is CASSSRTGRYQPQHF.

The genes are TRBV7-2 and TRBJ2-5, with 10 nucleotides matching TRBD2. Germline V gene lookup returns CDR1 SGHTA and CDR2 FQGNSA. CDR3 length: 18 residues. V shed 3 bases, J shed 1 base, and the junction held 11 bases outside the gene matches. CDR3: CASSFRLAGAPGQETQYF. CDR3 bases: TGTGCCAGCAGCTTCCGGCTAGCGGGGGCCCCGGGCCAAGAGACCCAGTACTTC.

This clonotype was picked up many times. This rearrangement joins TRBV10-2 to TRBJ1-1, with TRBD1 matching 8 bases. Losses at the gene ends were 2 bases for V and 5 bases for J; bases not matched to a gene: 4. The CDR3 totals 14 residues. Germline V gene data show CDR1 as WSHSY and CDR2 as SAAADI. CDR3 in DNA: TGCGCCAGCAGTGAGCAGGGGGCGCGAACTGAAGCTTTCTTT. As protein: CASSEQGARTEAFF.